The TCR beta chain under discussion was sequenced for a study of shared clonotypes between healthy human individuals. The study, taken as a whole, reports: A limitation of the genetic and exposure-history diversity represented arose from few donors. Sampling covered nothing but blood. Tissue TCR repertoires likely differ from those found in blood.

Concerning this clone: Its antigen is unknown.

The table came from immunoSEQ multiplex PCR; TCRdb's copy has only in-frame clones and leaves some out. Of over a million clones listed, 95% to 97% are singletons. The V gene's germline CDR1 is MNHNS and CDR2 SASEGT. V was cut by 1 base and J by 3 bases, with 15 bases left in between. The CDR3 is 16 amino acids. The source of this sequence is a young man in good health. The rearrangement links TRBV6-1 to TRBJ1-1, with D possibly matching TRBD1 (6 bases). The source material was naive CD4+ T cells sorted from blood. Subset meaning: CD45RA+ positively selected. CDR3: CASSEDPRGIDTEAFF. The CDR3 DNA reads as TGTGCCAGCAGTGAAGATCCAAGGGGGATCGACACTGAAGCTTTCTTT.